This T cell receptor beta chain was observed in a study of cytomegalovirus exposure and HLA in healthy donors. Study outcomes and limitations: Confirmation was obtained in vitro that a few CMV-associated chains are specific for CMV antigens. Per a prior analysis, the majority of TCR beta V segments were productive roughly 90% or roughly 30% of the time. Upon later analysis, HLA-associated TCR beta chains proved more clonally expanded than other, equally common chains.

The V and J ends lost 5 bases and 0 bases respectively, with 9 bases between them. The CDR3 has 14 residues. The germline V gene encodes CDR1 SGHAT and CDR2 FQDESV (reference sequence). Healthy bone marrow donors made up the cohort. PCR involved 60 Vbeta and 13 Jbeta primers. Clones were read by immunoSEQ multiplex PCR, and TCRdb kept only the in-frame ones, dropping some. This table has 110,000 to 150,000 clones, 60% to 80% appearing once. In the case of this clone: Its cognate antigen is unknown.

Sequenced input: PBMCs. This receptor was taken from a male donor in good health and CMV-seronegative. V usage is TRBV11-1 and J usage is TRBJ2-3, with D possibly being TRBD1 (5 bases). In DNA, the CDR3 is TGTGCCAGCAGCCCACAGGCAAGCACAGATACGCAGTATTTT. Protein product: CASSPQASTDTQYF.